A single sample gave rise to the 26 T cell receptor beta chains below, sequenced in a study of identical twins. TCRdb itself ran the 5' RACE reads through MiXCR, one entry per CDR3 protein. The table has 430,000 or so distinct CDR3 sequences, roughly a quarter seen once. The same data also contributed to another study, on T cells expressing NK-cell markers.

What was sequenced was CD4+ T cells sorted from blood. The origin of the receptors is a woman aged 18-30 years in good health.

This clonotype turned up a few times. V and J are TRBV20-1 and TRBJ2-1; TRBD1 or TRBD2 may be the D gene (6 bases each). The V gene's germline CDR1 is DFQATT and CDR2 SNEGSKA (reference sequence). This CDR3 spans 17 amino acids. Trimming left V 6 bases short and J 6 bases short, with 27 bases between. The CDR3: CSAVGGSSTKGINEQFF. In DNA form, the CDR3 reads TGCAGTGCGGTAGGGGGGTCTAGCACAAAAGGGATCAATGAGCAGTTCTTC.

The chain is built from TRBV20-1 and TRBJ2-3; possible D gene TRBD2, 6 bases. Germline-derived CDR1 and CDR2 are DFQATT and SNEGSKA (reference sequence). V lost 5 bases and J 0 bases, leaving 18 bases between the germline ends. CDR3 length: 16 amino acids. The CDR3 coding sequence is TGCAGTGCTGTCCGGGGTGGGACTCCAAGCACAGATACGCAGTATTTT. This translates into CSAVRGGTPSTDTQYF.

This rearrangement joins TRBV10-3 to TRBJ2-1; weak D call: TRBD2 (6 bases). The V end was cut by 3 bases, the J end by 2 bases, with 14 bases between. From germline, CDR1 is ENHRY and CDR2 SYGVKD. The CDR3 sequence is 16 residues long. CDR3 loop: CAISDSVADTYNEQFF. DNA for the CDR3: TGTGCCATCAGTGATAGCGTAGCGGACACCTACAATGAGCAGTTCTTC.

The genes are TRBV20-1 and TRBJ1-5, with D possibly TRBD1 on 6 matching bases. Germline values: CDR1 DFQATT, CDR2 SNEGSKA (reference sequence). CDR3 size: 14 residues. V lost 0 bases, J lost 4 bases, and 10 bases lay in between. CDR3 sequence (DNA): TGCAGTGCTAGAGATCCCAGGGGAAATCAGCCCCAGCATTTT. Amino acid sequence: CSARDPRGNQPQHF.

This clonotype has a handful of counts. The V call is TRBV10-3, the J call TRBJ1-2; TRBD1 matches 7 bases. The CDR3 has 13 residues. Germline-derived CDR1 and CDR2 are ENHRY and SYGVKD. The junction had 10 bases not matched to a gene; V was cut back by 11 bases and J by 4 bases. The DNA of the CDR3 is TGTGCCTCCCGTATACAGGGGTTCTATGGCTACACCTTC. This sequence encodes CASRIQGFYGYTF.

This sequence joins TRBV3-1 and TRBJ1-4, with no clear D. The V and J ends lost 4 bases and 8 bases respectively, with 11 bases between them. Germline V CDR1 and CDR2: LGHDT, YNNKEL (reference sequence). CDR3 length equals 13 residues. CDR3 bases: TGTGCCAGCAGCCGGGTAGGGAGCGAAAAACTGTTTTTT. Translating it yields CASSRVGSEKLFF.

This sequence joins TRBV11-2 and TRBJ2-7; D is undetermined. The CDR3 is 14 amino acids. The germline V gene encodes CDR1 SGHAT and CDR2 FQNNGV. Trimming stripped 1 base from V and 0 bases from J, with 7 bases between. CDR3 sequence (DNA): TGTGCCAGCAGCTTAGTGGCTGTCTCCTACGAGCAGTACTTC. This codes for CASSLVAVSYEQYF.

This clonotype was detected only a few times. CDR3 DNA sequence: TGCGCCAGCAGCTTGCCCCGAGCGGGGGGGCAGTACGAGCAGTACTTC. It translates to CASSLPRAGGQYEQYF. V is TRBV5-1 and J is TRBJ2-7, with 10 bases matching TRBD2. The junction had 8 bases not matched to a gene; V was cut back by 1 base and J by 4 bases. The CDR3 runs 16 residues. Germline CDR1 is SGHRS and CDR2 is YFSETQ.

The CDR3 protein is CASSRGGGLNEQYF. CDR3 nucleotides: TGTGCCAGCAGTAGAGGGGGGGGGCTAAACGAGCAGTACTTC. The chain links TRBV28 to TRBJ2-7; tentatively, D is TRBD2 (7 bases). Germline V gene sequence: CDR1 MDHEN, CDR2 SYDVKM. The CDR3 sequence is 14 residues long. V was cut by 5 bases and J by 5 bases, with 16 bases left in between.

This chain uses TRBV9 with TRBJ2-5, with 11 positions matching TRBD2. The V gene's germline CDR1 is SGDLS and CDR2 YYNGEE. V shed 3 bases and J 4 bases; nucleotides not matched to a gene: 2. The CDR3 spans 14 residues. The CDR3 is CASSATSGRETQYF. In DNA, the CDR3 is TGTGCCAGCAGCGCCACTAGCGGGAGAGAGACCCAGTACTTC.

The CDR3 spells CASSPRSMLYNEQFF. In DNA form, the CDR3 reads TGTGCCAGCAGCCCGCGGTCAATGCTTTACAATGAGCAGTTCTTC. This sequence joins TRBV7-9 and TRBJ2-1, with no clear D. This CDR3 region has 15 residues. The V end was cut by 5 bases, the J end by 4 bases, with 15 bases between. Germline lookup yields CDR1 SEHNR and CDR2 FQNEAQ (reference sequence).

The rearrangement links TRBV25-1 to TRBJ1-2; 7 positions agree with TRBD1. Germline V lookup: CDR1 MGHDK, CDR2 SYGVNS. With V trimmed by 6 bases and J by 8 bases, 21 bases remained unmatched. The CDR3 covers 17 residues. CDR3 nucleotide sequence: TGTGCCAGCAGCCGGATTTCTGGAGACAGGGAGGGAAAAGGCTACACCTTC. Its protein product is CASSRISGDREGKGYTF.

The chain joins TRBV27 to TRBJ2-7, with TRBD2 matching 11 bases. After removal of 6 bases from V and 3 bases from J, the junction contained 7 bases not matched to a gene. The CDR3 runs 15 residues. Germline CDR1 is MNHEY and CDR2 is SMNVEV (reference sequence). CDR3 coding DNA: TGTGCCAGCAGGAAGGGACTAGCGGAGAACTACGAGCAGTACTTC. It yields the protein CASRKGLAENYEQYF.

CDR3 residues: CAISEEFSGNTIYF. Here the CDR3 DNA reads TGTGCCATCAGTGAAGAGTTCTCGGGAAACACCATATATTTT. V and J are TRBV10-3 and TRBJ1-3, with unresolved D. The CDR3 contains 14 residues. Germline CDR1 and CDR2: ENHRY and SYGVKD. With 3 bases removed from V and 4 bases from J, the gap between germline ends came to 10 bases.

In DNA, the CDR3 is TGTGCTAGTGGTGCCTCCTCCGGGACAGGGTCGTACAATGAGCAGTTCTTC. Translating gives CASGASSGTGSYNEQFF. The chain combines TRBV12-5 with TRBJ2-1; 9 bases align to TRBD1. Germline CDR1 is LGHNT and CDR2 is FRNRAP. The V segment lost 5 bases and the J segment 4 bases; nucleotides outside the gene matches: 12. This CDR3 is 17 amino acids long. The whole variable domain, filled in from reference TRBV12-5 and TRBJ2-1, reads DARVTQTPRHKVTEMGQEVTMRCQPILGHNTVFWYRQTMMQGLELLAYFRNRAPLDDSGMPKDRFSAEMPDATLATLKIQPSEPRDSAVYFCASGASSGTGSYNEQFFGPGTRLTVL.

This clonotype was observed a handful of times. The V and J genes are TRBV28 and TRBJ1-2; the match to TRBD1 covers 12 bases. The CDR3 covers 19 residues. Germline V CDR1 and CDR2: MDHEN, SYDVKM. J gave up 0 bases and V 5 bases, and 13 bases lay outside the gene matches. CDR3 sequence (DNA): TGTGCCAGCAGTACTTCTAAGGGGACAGGGGGCTCGGCTAACTATGGCTACACCTTC. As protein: CASSTSKGTGGSANYGYTF.

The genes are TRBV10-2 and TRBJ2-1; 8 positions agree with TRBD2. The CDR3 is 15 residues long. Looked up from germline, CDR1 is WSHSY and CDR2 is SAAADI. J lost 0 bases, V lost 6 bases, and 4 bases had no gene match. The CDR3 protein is CASRSGTSSYNEQFF. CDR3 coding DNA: TGCGCCAGCAGATCCGGGACTAGCTCCTACAATGAGCAGTTCTTC.

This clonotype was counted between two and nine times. Written as DNA, the CDR3 is TGTGCCACCAGTGAGGCCGGGACAGGGTTTGGCGATACGCAGTATTTT. Translating gives CATSEAGTGFGDTQYF. This chain joins TRBV24-1 and TRBJ2-3; 9 nucleotides line up with TRBD1. CDR3 length: 16 amino acids. Germline V gene data show CDR1 as KGHDR and CDR2 as SFDVKD. With V trimmed by 4 bases and J by 6 bases, 10 bases remained unmatched.

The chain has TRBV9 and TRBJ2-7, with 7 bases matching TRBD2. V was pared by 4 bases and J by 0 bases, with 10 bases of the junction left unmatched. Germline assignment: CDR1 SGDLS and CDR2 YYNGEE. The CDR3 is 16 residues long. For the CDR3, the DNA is TGTGCCAGCAGCCCACGAAGCAGCGGGAACTCCTACGAGCAGTACTTC. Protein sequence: CASSPRSSGNSYEQYF.

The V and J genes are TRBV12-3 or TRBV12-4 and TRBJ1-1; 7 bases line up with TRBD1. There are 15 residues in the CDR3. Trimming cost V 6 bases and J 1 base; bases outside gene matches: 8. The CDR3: CASSLRTGSNTEAFF. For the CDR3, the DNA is TGTGCCAGCAGCCTTCGGACAGGCTCGAACACTGAAGCTTTCTTT.

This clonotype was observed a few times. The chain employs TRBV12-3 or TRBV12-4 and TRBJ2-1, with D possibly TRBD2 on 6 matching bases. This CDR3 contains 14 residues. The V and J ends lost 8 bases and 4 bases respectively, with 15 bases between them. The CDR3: CASCSGEPYNEQFF. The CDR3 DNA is TGTGCCAGCTGTTCGGGAGAACCGTACAATGAGCAGTTCTTC.

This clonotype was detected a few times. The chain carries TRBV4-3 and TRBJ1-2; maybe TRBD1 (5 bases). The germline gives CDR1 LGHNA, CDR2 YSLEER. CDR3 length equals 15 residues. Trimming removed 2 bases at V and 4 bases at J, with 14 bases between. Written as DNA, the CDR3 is TGCGCCAGCAGCCAACGGCATAGGGGCATCTATGGCTACACCTTC. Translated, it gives CASSQRHRGIYGYTF.

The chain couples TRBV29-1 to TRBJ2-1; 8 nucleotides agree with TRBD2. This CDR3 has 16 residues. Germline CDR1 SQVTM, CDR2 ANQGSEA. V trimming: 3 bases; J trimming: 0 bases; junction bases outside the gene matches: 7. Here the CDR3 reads CSVDAFSGNSYNEQFF. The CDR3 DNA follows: TGCAGCGTTGATGCGTTTAGCGGGAACTCCTACAATGAGCAGTTCTTC.

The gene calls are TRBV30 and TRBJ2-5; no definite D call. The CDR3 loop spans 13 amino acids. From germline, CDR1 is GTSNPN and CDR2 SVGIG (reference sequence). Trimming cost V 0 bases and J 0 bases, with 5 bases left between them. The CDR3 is CAWSVVYQETQYF. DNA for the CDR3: TGTGCCTGGAGTGTCGTGTACCAAGAGACCCAGTACTTC.

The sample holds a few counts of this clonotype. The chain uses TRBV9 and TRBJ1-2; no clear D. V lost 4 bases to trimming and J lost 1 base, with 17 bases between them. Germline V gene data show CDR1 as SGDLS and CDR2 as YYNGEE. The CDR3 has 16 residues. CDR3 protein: CASSSSPRPDNYGYTF. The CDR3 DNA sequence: TGTGCCAGCAGCTCGTCGCCGCGACCCGATAACTATGGCTACACCTTC.

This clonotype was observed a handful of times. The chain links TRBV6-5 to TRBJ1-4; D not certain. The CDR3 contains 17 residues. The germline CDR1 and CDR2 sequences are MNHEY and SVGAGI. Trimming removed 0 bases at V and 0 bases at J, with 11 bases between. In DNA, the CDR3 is TGTGCCAGCAGTTACTCGAGCCAGAGAGCAACTAATGAAAAACTGTTTTTT. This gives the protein CASSYSSQRATNEKLFF.